The present T cell receptor (beta chain) was sequenced within a study of T cells in Graves' hyperthyroidism and ophthalmopathy. Ten or more counts support this clonotype. Trimming took 5 bases from V and 4 from J, leaving 21 bases between them. Germline V gene data show CDR1 as LNHDA and CDR2 as SQIVND (reference sequence). CDR3 size: 16 residues. TCR beta CDR3 region amplification was performed from RNA transcripts. Initially, a first-round RT-PCR of the TCR CDR3 employed the HTBI primer set. TCRdb re-called the multiplex PCR reads with MiXCR, one entry per CDR3 protein. The sample yields a few hundred thousand distinct CDR3 sequences, 20% to 25% seen once.

The sequenced sample consisted of blood. This receptor was identified in a man between 45 and 60 years old with Graves' hyperthyroidism. V gene TRBV19 combines with J gene TRBJ2-7, with D possibly TRBD2 on 6 matching bases. The CDR3 bases are TGTGCCAGTAGTCCCGAACCGGGACTGTTAAATTACGAGCAGTACTTC. Translation: CASSPEPGLLNYEQYF.